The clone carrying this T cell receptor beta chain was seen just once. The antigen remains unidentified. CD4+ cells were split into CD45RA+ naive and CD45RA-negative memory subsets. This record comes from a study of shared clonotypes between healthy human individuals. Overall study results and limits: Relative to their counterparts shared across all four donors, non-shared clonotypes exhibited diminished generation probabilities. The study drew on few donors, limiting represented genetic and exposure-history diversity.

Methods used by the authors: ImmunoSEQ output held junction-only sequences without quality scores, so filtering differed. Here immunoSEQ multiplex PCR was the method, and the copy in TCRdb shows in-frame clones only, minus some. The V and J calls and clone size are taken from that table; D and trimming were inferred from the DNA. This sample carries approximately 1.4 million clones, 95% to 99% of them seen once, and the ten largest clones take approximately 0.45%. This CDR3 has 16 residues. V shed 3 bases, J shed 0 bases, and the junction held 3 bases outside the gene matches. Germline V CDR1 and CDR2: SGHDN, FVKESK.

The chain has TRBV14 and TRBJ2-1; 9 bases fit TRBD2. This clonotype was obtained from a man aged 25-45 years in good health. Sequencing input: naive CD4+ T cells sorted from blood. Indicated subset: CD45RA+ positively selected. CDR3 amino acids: CASSQLLAGSYNEQFF. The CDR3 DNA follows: TGTGCCAGCAGCCAGTTACTAGCGGGCTCCTACAATGAGCAGTTCTTC.